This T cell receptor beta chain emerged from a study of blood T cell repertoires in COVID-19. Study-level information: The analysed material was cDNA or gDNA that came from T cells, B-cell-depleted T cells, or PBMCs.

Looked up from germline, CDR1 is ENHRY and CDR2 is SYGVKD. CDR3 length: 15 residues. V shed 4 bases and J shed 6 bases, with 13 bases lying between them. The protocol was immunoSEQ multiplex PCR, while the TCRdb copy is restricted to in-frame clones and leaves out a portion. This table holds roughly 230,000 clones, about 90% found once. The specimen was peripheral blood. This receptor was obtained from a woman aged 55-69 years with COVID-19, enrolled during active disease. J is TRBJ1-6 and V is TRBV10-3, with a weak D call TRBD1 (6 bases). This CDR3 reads CAISVEGTPNSPLHF. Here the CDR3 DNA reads TGTGCCATCAGTGTCGAGGGGACACCTAATTCACCCCTCCACTTT.